These T cell receptor beta chains were read from a single sample in a study of identical twins. Each CDR3 protein is one row after TCRdb ran MiXCR on the 5' RACE reads. The table records around 1.7 million distinct CDR3 sequences, 32% of them present only once. Sequenced: cord blood. The receptors here all came from a newborn girl in good health. Each CDR3 is given with its conserved first and last residue. D genes are given only for firm matches. Rows may omit the clone size; those that give it use once, few, many or a size class.

>TRBJ2-1|few|TRBD2|TRBV7-9
CASSLAGTSGKNEQFF
TGTGCCAGCAGCTTAGCGGGGACTAGCGGGAAGAATGAGCAGTTCTTC
>TRBJ2-7|few|TRBD2|TRBV6-5
CASSRTSGTSYEQYF
TGTGCCAGCAGTCGGACTAGCGGGACCTCCTACGAGCAGTACTTC
>TRBJ2-3|.|.|TRBV3-1
CASSRGPWRSTDTQYF
TGTGCCAGCAGCCGCGGACCGTGGCGAAGCACAGATACGCAGTATTTT
>TRBJ2-7|.|TRBD2|TRBV9
CASSYSTSGSHEQYF
TGTGCCAGCAGTTATTCGACTAGCGGGAGCCATGAGCAGTACTTC
>TRBJ1-2|many|.|TRBV3-1
CASSQSVNYGYTF
TGTGCCAGCAGCCAATCCGTTAACTATGGCTACACCTTC
>TRBJ2-7|few|TRBD2|TRBV29-1
CSASRTSGAYEQYF
TGCAGCGCATCCAGGACTAGCGGAGCCTACGAGCAGTACTTC
>TRBJ2-1|few|TRBD2|TRBV20-1
CSASISGSSYNEQFF
TGCAGTGCTAGTATTAGCGGGAGCTCCTACAATGAGCAGTTCTTC
>TRBJ2-1|.|TRBD2|TRBV4-2
CASSQDASGGLISYNEQFF
TGTGCCAGCAGCCAAGATGCTAGCGGGGGACTCATTTCCTACAATGAGCAGTTCTTC
>TRBJ1-6|few|.|TRBV6-1
CASSEADNNSPLHF
TGTGCCAGCAGTGAAGCGGACAATAATTCACCCCTCCACTTT
>TRBJ2-1|.|TRBD2|TRBV27
CASSLAASGRSTKGEQFF
TGTGCCAGCAGTTTGGCGGCTAGCGGGAGGTCCACCAAGGGTGAGCAGTTCTTC
>TRBJ1-5|.|.|TRBV29-1
CSVAGGGNQPQHF
TGCAGCGTTGCTGGGGGAGGCAATCAGCCCCAGCATTTT
>TRBJ2-5|few|.|TRBV7-9
CASSLGHLPGLQETQYF
TGTGCCAGCAGCTTAGGTCATCTCCCAGGACTTCAAGAGACCCAGTACTTC
>TRBJ2-5|few|.|TRBV5-1
CASSSIPGPQETQYF
TGCGCCAGCAGCTCAATACCGGGACCACAAGAGACCCAGTACTTC
>TRBJ2-4|.|.|TRBV15
CATSSPGHDKNIQYF
TGTGCCACCAGCAGCCCGGGACACGACAAAAACATTCAGTACTTC
>TRBJ2-1|.|TRBD1|TRBV20-1
CSAFTGTGYNEQFF
TGCAGTGCATTCACCGGGACAGGGTACAATGAGCAGTTCTTC
>TRBJ2-7|.|TRBD1|TRBV6-2/TRBV6-3
CASSRGQGDTYEQYF
TGTGCCAGCAGCCGGGGACAGGGAGACACCTACGAGCAGTACTTC
>TRBJ1-1|few|TRBD1|TRBV12-3/TRBV12-4
CASSPLRQGGTEAFF
TGTGCCAGCAGTCCCCTACGACAGGGGGGCACTGAAGCTTTCTTT
>TRBJ2-4|few|TRBD1|TRBV20-1
CSAASDRGKNIQYF
TGCAGTGCTGCGTCGGACAGGGGGAAAAACATTCAGTACTTC
>TRBJ2-3|.|TRBD2|TRBV5-1
CASSAGGPSTDTQYF
TGCGCCAGCAGCGCGGGGGGGCCTAGCACAGATACGCAGTATTTT
>TRBJ2-7|few|.|TRBV28
CAIKGPYEQYF
TGTGCCATCAAGGGACCCTACGAGCAGTACTTC
>TRBJ1-2|.|.|TRBV3-1
CASSQGISYYGYTF
TGTGCCAGCAGCCAGGGCATTTCCTACTATGGCTACACCTTC
>TRBJ2-3|.|TRBD2|TRBV2
CASSDERGSTDTQYF
TGTGCCAGCAGTGATGAGCGGGGGAGCACAGATACGCAGTATTTT
>TRBJ2-7|many|.|TRBV29-1
CSVEEGEGSYEQYF
TGCAGCGTTGAAGAGGGAGAGGGCTCCTACGAGCAGTACTTC
>TRBJ2-7|few|.|TRBV10-3
CAISEGGDSYEQYF
TGTGCCATCAGTGAGGGGGGAGACTCCTACGAGCAGTACTTC
>TRBJ2-3|few|.|TRBV2
CASSGPVDTQYF
TGTGCCAGCAGTGGACCAGTCGATACGCAGTATTTT
>TRBJ1-5|few|.|TRBV20-1
CSARDHSSQPQHF
TGCAGTGCTAGAGATCACTCCAGTCAGCCCCAGCATTTT
>TRBJ1-5|.|.|TRBV18
CASSPQAGPDSNQPQHF
TGTGCCAGCTCACCACAGGCAGGGCCCGATAGCAATCAGCCCCAGCATTTT
>TRBJ2-1|.|.|TRBV7-2
CASSLWAGTTLSSYNEQFF
TGTGCCAGCAGCTTATGGGCGGGGACGACTCTGAGCTCCTACAATGAGCAGTTCTTC
>TRBJ2-1|.|.|TRBV9
CASSPPLGDNEQFF
TGTGCCAGCAGCCCTCCACTTGGCGACAATGAGCAGTTCTTC
>TRBJ2-7|many|.|TRBV28
CASSSGDMDEQYF
TGTGCCAGCAGTTCAGGGGACATGGACGAGCAGTACTTC
>TRBJ2-5|few|.|TRBV14
CASSQDPTQETQYF
TGTGCCAGCAGCCAAGATCCCACCCAAGAGACCCAGTACTTC
>TRBJ2-3|.|TRBD2|TRBV10-3
CAISQRDTDTQYF
TGTGCCATCAGCCAGCGGGACACAGATACGCAGTATTTT
>TRBJ2-1|few|TRBD2|TRBV12-3/TRBV12-4
CASTEWGLADSEQFF
TGTGCCAGCACCGAATGGGGACTAGCGGATTCTGAGCAGTTCTTC
>TRBJ1-6|.|.|TRBV6-5
CASSYSTVHNSPLHF
TGTGCCAGCAGTTACTCAACGGTCCATAATTCACCCCTCCACTTT
>TRBJ2-7|.|TRBD1|TRBV4-2
CASSQVGQASSYEQYF
TGTGCCAGCAGCCAAGTGGGACAGGCAAGCTCCTACGAGCAGTACTTC
>TRBJ2-7|.|TRBD2|TRBV2
CASPHSGTSGVEQYF
TGTGCCAGCCCACACTCTGGGACTAGCGGTGTTGAGCAGTACTTC
>TRBJ1-1|.|.|TRBV29-1
CSTYTAHRDTEAFF
TGCAGCACTTATACCGCGCACAGGGACACTGAAGCTTTCTTT
>TRBJ1-4|.|.|TRBV7-2
CASSLWTHTSATNEKLFF
TGTGCCAGCAGCCTATGGACACACACCAGCGCAACTAATGAAAAACTGTTTTTT
>TRBJ2-1|few|TRBD2|TRBV11-1
CASSLEMTFDSRTSGGDNEQFF
TGTGCCAGCAGCTTAGAGATGACTTTCGACAGTAGGACTAGCGGGGGAGACAATGAGCAGTTCTTC
>TRBJ1-1|few|TRBD1|TRBV7-2
CASSLGDSSFTEAFF
TGTGCCAGCAGCTTAGGGGACAGCTCATTCACTGAAGCTTTCTTT
>TRBJ2-7|many|TRBD1|TRBV6-5
CASSSSGTGNYEQYF
TGTGCCAGCAGTTCTTCCGGGACAGGGAACTACGAGCAGTACTTC
>TRBJ2-5|.|.|TRBV7-9
CASSLVRGALNEQYF
TGTGCCAGCAGCTTAGTGAGGGGGGCTTTAAATGAGCAGTACTTC
>TRBJ2-1|.|.|TRBV7-2
CASSLVARTYNEQFF
TGTGCCAGCAGCTTAGTAGCTAGAACCTACAATGAGCAGTTCTTC
>TRBJ2-7|.|.|TRBV10-3
CAISGLYEQYF
TGTGCCATCAGCGGCCTCTACGAGCAGTACTTC
>TRBJ1-5|few|.|TRBV19
CASSIRDRYQPQHF
TGTGCCAGTAGTATCCGAGACAGGTATCAGCCCCAGCATTTT